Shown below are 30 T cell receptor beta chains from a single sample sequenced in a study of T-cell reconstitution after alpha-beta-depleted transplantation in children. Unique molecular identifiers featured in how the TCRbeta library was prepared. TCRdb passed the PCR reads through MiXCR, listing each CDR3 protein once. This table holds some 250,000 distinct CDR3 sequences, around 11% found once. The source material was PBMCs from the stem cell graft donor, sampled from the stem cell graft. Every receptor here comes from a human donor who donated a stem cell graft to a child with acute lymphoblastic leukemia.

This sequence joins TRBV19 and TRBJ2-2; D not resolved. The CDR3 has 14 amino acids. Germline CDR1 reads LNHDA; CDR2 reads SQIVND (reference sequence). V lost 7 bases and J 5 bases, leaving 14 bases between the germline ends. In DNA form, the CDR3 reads TGTGCCAGTACTTGGGAAGGGATAACCGGGGAGCTGTTTTTT. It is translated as CASTWEGITGELFF.

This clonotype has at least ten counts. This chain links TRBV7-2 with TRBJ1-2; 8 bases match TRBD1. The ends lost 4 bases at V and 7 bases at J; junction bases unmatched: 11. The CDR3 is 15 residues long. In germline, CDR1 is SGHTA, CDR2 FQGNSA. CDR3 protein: CASSSHGQGGGGYTF. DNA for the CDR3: TGTGCCAGCAGCTCCCACGGACAGGGTGGAGGTGGCTACACCTTC.

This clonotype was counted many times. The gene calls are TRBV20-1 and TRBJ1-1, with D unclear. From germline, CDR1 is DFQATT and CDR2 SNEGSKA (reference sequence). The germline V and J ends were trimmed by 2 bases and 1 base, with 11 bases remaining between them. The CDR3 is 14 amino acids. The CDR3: CSARRAGPNTEAFF. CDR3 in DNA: TGCAGTGCTAGAAGGGCAGGACCGAACACTGAAGCTTTCTTT.

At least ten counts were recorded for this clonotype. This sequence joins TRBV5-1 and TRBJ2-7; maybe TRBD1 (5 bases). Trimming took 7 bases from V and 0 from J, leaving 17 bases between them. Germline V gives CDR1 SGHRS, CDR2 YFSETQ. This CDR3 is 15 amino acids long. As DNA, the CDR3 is TGCGCCAGCCAAGACCCTCAGGGTAACTCCTACGAGCAGTACTTC. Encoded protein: CASQDPQGNSYEQYF.

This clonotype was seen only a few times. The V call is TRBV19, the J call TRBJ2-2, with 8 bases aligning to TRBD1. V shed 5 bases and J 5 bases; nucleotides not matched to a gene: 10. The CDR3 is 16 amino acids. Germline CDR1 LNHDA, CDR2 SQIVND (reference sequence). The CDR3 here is CASSYGQGQSTGELFF. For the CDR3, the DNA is TGTGCCAGTAGTTACGGACAGGGCCAAAGTACCGGGGAGCTGTTTTTT.

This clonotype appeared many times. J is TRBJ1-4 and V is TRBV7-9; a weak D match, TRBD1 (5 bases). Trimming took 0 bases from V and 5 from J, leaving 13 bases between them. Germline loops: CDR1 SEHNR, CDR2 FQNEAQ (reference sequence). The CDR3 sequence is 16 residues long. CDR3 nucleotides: TGTGCCAGCAGCTTAGCCAGGGCCATTCGAAATGAAAAACTGTTTTTT. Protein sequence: CASSLARAIRNEKLFF.

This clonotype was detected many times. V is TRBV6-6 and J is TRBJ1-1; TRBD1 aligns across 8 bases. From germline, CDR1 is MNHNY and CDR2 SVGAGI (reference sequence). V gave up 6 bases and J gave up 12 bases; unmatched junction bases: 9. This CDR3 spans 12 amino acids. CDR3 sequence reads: CASSIGQGEPFF. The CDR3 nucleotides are TGTGCCAGCAGCATTGGACAGGGCGAACCTTTCTTT.

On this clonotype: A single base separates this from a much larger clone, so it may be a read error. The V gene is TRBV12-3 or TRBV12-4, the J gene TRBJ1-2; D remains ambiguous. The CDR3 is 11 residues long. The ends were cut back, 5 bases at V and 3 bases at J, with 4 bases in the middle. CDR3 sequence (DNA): TGTGCCAGCAGTGTGGACTATGGCTACACCTTC. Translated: CASSVDYGYTF.

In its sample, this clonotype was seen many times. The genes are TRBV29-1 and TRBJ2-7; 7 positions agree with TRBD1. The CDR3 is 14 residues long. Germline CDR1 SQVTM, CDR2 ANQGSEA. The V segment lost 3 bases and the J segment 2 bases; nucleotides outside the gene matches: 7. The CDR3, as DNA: TGCAGCGTTGATTGGCGTCAGGGGGCCTACGAGCAGTACTTC. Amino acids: CSVDWRQGAYEQYF.

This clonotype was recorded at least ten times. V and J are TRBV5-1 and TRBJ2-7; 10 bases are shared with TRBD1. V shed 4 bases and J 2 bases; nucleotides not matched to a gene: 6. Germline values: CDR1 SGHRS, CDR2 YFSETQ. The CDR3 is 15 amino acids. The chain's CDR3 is CASSRVGTGAYEQYF. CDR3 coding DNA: TGCGCCAGCAGCCGAGTGGGGACAGGGGCCTACGAGCAGTACTTC.

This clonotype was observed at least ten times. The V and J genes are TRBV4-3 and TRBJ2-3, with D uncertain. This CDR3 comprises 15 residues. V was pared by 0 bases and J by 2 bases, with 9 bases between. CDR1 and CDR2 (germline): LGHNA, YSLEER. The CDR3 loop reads CASSQDIGITDTQYF. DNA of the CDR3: TGCGCCAGCAGCCAAGATATAGGTATCACAGATACGCAGTATTTT.

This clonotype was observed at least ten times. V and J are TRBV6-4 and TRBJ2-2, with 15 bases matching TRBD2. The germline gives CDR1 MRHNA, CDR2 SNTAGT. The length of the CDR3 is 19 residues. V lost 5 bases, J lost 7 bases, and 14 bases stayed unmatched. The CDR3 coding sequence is TGTGCCAGCAGTCACGGACTAGCGGGAGGGCCCTTCAACGGCGGGGAGCTGTTTTTT. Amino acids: CASSHGLAGGPFNGGELFF.

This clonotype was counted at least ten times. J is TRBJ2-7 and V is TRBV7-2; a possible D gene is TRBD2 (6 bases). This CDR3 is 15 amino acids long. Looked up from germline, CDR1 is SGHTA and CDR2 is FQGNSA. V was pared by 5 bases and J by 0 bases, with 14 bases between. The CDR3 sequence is CASSPPSAASYEQYF. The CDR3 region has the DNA TGTGCCAGCAGCCCTCCTAGCGCCGCCTCCTACGAGCAGTACTTC.

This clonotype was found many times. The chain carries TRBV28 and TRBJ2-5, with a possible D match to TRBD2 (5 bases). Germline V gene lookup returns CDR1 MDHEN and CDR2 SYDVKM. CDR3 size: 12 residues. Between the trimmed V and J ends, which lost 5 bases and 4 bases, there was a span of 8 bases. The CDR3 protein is CASSRGPETQYF. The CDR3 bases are TGTGCCAGCAGTAGAGGGCCAGAGACCCAGTACTTC.

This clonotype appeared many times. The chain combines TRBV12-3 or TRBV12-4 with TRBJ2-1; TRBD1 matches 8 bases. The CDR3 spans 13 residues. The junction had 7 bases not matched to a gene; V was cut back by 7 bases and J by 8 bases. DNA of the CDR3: TGTGCCAGCACCCCGACAGGGGAGCATGAGCAGTTCTTC. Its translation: CASTPTGEHEQFF.

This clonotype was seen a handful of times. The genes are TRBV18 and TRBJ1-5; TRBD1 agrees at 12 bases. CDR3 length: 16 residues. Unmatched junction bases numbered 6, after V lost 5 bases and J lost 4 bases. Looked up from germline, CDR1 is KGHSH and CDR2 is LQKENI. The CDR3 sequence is CASSAGTGGWNQPQHF. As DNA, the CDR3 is TGTGCCAGCTCAGCAGGGACAGGGGGCTGGAATCAGCCCCAGCATTTT.

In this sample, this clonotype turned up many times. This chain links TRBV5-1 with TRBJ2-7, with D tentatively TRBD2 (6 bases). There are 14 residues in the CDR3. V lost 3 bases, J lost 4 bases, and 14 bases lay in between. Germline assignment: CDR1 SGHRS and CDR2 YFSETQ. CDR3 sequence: CASSWRAGEYEQYF. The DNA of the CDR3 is TGCGCCAGCAGCTGGAGGGCCGGGGAATACGAGCAGTACTTC.

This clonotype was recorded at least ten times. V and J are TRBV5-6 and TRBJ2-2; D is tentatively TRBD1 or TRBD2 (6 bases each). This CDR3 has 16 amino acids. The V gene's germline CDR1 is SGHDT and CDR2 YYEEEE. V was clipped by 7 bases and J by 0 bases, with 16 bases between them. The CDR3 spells CASAVGGLTNTGELFF. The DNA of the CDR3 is TGTGCCAGCGCCGTCGGGGGCCTGACGAACACCGGGGAGCTGTTTTTT.

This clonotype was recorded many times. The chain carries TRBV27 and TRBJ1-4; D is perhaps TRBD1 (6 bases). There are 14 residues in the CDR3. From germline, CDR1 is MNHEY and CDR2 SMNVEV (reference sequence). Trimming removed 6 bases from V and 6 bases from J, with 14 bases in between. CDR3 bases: TGTGCCAGCAGCCCGCTAGGGGGGCATGAAAAACTGTTTTTT. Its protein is CASSPLGGHEKLFF.

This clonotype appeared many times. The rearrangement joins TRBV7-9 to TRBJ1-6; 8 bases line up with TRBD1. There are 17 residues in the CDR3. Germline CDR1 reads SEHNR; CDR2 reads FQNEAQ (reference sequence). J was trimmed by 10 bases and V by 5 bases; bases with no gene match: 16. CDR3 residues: CASSGGQVALLGSPLHF. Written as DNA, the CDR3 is TGTGCCAGCAGCGGGGGACAGGTAGCTCTTTTGGGCTCACCCCTCCACTTT. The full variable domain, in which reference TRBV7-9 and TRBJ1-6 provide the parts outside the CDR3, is DTGVSQNPRHKITKRGQNVTFRCDPISEHNRLYWYRQTLGQGPEFLTYFQNEAQLEKSRLLSDRFSAERPKGSFSTLEIQRTEQGDSAMYLCASSGGQVALLGSPLHFGNGTRLTVT.

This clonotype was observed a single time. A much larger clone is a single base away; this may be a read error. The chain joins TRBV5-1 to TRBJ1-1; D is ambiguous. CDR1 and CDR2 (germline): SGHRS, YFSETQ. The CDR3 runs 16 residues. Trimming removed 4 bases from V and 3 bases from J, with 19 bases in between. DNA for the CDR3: TGCGCCAGCAGCCCCGTTCGAACGGCTACGCACACTGAAGCTTTCTTT. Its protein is CASSPVRTATHTEAFF.

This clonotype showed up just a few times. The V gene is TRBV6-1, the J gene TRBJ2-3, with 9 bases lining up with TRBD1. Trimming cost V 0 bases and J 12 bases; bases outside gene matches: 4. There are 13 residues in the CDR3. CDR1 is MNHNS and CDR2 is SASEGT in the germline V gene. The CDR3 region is CASSEAGQGRQYF. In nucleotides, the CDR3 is TGTGCCAGCAGTGAAGCGGGACAGGGCCGTCAGTATTTT.

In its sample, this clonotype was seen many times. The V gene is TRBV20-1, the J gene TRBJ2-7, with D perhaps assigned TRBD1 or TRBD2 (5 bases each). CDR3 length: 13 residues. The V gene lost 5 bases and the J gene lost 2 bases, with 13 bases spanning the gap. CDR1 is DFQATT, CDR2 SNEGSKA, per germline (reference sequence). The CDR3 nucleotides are TGCAGTGCTGCAGAGGGGCCCCCCTACGAGCAGTACTTC. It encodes CSAAEGPPYEQYF.

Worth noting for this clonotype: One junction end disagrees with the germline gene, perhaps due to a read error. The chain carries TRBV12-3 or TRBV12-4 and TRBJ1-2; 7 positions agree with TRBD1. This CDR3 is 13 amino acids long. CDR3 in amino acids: CASSLALGQRHHF. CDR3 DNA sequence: TGTGCCAGCAGTTTAGCGCTGGGACAGAGGCATCATTTC.

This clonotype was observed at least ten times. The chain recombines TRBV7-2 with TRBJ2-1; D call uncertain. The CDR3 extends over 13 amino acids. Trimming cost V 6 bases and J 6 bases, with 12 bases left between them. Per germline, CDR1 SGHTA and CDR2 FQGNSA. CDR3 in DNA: TGTGCCAGCAGTCAGCGCCCACCCAATGAGCAGTTCTTC. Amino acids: CASSQRPPNEQFF.

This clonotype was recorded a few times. CDR3 sequence (DNA): TGTGCCATCAGTGACCCGGGACAGGGGAAAACCGAGCAGTACTTC. Translation: CAISDPGQGKTEQYF. The V and J genes are TRBV10-3 and TRBJ2-7, with 10 bases identical to TRBD1. The CDR3 extends over 15 amino acids. Germline CDR1 ENHRY, CDR2 SYGVKD. The junction had 8 bases not matched to a gene; V was cut back by 3 bases and J by 6 bases.

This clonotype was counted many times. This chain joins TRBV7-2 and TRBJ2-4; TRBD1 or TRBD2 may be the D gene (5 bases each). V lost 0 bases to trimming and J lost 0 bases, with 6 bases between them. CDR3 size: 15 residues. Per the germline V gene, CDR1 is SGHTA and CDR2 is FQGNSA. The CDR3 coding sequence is TGTGCCAGCAGCTTAGCCGGGACAGCCAAAAACATTCAGTACTTC. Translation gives CASSLAGTAKNIQYF.

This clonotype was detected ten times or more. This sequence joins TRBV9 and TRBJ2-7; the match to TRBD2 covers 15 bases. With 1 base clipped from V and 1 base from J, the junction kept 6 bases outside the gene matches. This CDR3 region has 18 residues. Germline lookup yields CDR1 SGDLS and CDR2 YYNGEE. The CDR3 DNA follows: TGTGCCAGCAGCGTAAGTCCGGGACTAGCGGGGGGTTCCTACGAGCAGTACTTC. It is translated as CASSVSPGLAGGSYEQYF.

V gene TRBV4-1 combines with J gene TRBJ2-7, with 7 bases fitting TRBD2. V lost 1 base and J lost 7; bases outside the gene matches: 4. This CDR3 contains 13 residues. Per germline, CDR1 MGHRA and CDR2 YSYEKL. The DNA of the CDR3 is TGCGCCAGCAGCCAAGCGGGAGGTGAGGAGCAGTACTTC. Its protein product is CASSQAGGEEQYF.

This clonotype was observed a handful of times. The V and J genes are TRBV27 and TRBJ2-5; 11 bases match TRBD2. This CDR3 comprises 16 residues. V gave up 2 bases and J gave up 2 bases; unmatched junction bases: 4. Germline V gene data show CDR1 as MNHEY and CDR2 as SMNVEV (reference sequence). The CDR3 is CASSLIAGGMQETQYF. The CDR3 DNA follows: TGTGCCAGCAGTTTAATAGCGGGGGGGATGCAAGAGACCCAGTACTTC.